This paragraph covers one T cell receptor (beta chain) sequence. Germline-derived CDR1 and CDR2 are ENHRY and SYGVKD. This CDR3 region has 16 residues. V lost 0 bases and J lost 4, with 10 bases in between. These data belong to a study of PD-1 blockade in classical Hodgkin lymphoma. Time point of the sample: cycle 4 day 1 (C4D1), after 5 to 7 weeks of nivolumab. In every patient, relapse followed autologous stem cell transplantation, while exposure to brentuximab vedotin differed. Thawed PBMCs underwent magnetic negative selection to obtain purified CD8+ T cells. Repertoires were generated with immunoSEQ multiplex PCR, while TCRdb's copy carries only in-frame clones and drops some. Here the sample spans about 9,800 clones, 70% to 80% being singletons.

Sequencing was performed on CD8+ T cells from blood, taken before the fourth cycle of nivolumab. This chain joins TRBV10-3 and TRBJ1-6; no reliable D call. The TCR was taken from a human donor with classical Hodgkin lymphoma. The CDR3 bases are TGTGCCATCAGTGAGTCCGAGGGCGGGTATAATTCACCCCTCCACTTT. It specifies CAISESEGGYNSPLHF.